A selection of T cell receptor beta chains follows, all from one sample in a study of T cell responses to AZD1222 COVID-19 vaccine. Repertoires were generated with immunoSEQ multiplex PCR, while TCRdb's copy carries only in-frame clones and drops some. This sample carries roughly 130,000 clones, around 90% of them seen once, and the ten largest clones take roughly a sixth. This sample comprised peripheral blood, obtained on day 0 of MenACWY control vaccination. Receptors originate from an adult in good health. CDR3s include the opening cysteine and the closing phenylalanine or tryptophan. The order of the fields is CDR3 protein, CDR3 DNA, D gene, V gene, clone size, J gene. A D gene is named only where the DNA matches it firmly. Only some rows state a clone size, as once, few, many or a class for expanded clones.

cdr3_aa: CASSGHFLAGAYNEQFF; cdr3_nt: TGTGCCAGCAGCGGCCACTTTCTAGCGGGGGCCTACAATGAGCAGTTCTTC; d_call: TRBD2; v_call: TRBV11-2; clone_size: -; j_call: TRBJ2-1
cdr3_aa: CSVVDSYEQYF; cdr3_nt: TGCAGCGTTGTGGACAGCTACGAGCAGTACTTC; d_call: -; v_call: TRBV29-1; clone_size: once; j_call: TRBJ2-7
cdr3_aa: CASSPLETQYF; cdr3_nt: TGTGCCAGCAGCCCTCTAGAGACCCAGTACTTC; d_call: -; v_call: TRBV27; clone_size: once; j_call: TRBJ2-5
cdr3_aa: CASSQAGTSAKNIQYF; cdr3_nt: TGTGCCAGCAGCCAAGCTGGGACTTCAGCCAAAAACATTCAGTACTTC; d_call: -; v_call: TRBV4-2; clone_size: -; j_call: TRBJ2-4
cdr3_aa: CASSSGSVEDTQYF; cdr3_nt: TGCGCCAGCAGTTCTGGTAGCGTTGAAGATACGCAGTATTTT; d_call: -; v_call: TRBV5-1; clone_size: -; j_call: TRBJ2-3
cdr3_aa: CASRRTGTTNTGELFF; cdr3_nt: TGTGCCAGCAGACGGACCGGGACAACGAACACCGGGGAGCTGTTTTTT; d_call: -; v_call: TRBV28; clone_size: -; j_call: TRBJ2-2
cdr3_aa: CASSLDGANVLTF; cdr3_nt: TGCGCCAGCAGCTTGGACGGGGCCAACGTCCTGACTTTC; d_call: -; v_call: TRBV5-1; clone_size: -; j_call: TRBJ2-6
cdr3_aa: CASSLGQGQFF; cdr3_nt: TGTGCCAGCAGTTTGGGACAGGGCCAGTTCTTC; d_call: TRBD1; v_call: TRBV27; clone_size: once; j_call: TRBJ2-1
cdr3_aa: CASSGVGTGFGYTF; cdr3_nt: TGCGCCAGCAGTGGGGTAGGGACAGGGTTCGGCTACACCTTC; d_call: TRBD1; v_call: TRBV10-1; clone_size: -; j_call: TRBJ1-2
cdr3_aa: CASSTRQGVRYGYTF; cdr3_nt: TGTGCCAGCAGTACGCGACAGGGAGTACGGTATGGCTACACCTTC; d_call: TRBD1; v_call: TRBV27; clone_size: -; j_call: TRBJ1-2
cdr3_aa: CASSLTGVHYEQYF; cdr3_nt: TGCGCCAGCAGCCTGACAGGGGTCCACTACGAGCAGTACTTC; d_call: TRBD1; v_call: TRBV5-1; clone_size: -; j_call: TRBJ2-7
cdr3_aa: CASSPGTGVTNEKLFF; cdr3_nt: TGTGCCAGTAGCCCCGGGACAGGGGTGACTAATGAAAAACTGTTTTTT; d_call: TRBD1; v_call: TRBV19; clone_size: -; j_call: TRBJ1-4
cdr3_aa: CASSQGFGTSGSSYEQYF; cdr3_nt: TGTGCCAGCAGCCAAGGGTTCGGGACTAGCGGGAGCTCCTACGAGCAGTACTTC; d_call: TRBD2; v_call: TRBV3-1/TRBV3-2; clone_size: -; j_call: TRBJ2-7
cdr3_aa: CASSYVGRKTVETQYF; cdr3_nt: TGTGCCAGCAGTTATGTCGGACGTAAGACAGTGGAGACCCAGTACTTC; d_call: -; v_call: TRBV5-5; clone_size: few; j_call: TRBJ2-5
cdr3_aa: CASTGLYGYTF; cdr3_nt: TGTGCCAGCACAGGACTCTATGGCTACACCTTC; d_call: -; v_call: TRBV28; clone_size: -; j_call: TRBJ1-2
cdr3_aa: CASSLEQARGEKLFF; cdr3_nt: TGTGCCAGCAGCTTAGAACAGGCCAGGGGTGAAAAACTGTTTTTT; d_call: -; v_call: TRBV11-2; clone_size: -; j_call: TRBJ1-4
cdr3_aa: CAWGNRRNQPQHF; cdr3_nt: TGCGCCTGGGGGAATAGGCGCAATCAGCCCCAGCATTTT; d_call: -; v_call: TRBV23-1; clone_size: -; j_call: TRBJ1-5
cdr3_aa: CASSLGGDSYEQYF; cdr3_nt: TGTGCCAGCAGCCTAGGGGGGGATTCCTACGAGCAGTACTTC; d_call: -; v_call: TRBV13; clone_size: -; j_call: TRBJ2-7
cdr3_aa: CASTMDVLSGNTIYF; cdr3_nt: TGTGCCAGCACTATGGACGTACTATCTGGAAACACCATATATTTT; d_call: -; v_call: TRBV7-2; clone_size: -; j_call: TRBJ1-3
cdr3_aa: CASSHTSTYGYTF; cdr3_nt: TGTGCCAGCAGCCACACTTCCACCTATGGCTACACCTTC; d_call: -; v_call: TRBV7-2; clone_size: -; j_call: TRBJ1-2
cdr3_aa: CASTWRGNTGELFF; cdr3_nt: TGTGCCAGCACCTGGCGGGGAAACACCGGGGAGCTGTTTTTT; d_call: -; v_call: TRBV28; clone_size: -; j_call: TRBJ2-2
cdr3_aa: CASSAWTGGNTGELFF; cdr3_nt: TGTGCCAGTAGTGCCTGGACAGGGGGCAATACCGGGGAGCTGTTTTTT; d_call: TRBD1; v_call: TRBV19; clone_size: -; j_call: TRBJ2-2
cdr3_aa: CASSIQAGNQPQHF; cdr3_nt: TGTGCCAGTAGTATCCAGGCGGGGAACCAGCCCCAGCATTTT; d_call: -; v_call: TRBV19; clone_size: once; j_call: TRBJ1-5
cdr3_aa: CASSQGGRGLGNEQFF; cdr3_nt: TGCGCCAGCAGCCAGGGGGGCCGGGGGCTGGGGAATGAGCAGTTCTTC; d_call: -; v_call: TRBV4-1; clone_size: -; j_call: TRBJ2-1
cdr3_aa: CASSQRQNTEAFF; cdr3_nt: TGTGCCAGCAGCCAGAGACAGAACACTGAAGCTTTCTTT; d_call: -; v_call: TRBV3-1/TRBV3-2; clone_size: -; j_call: TRBJ1-1
cdr3_aa: CSASRLGQGFSGNTIYF; cdr3_nt: TGCAGTGCTAGTCGTCTGGGACAGGGGTTCTCTGGAAACACCATATATTTT; d_call: TRBD1; v_call: TRBV20-1; clone_size: -; j_call: TRBJ1-3
cdr3_aa: CASSAFGTSGAYEQYF; cdr3_nt: TGTGCCAGCAGCGCCTTCGGGACTAGCGGGGCCTACGAGCAGTACTTC; d_call: TRBD2; v_call: TRBV7-2; clone_size: once; j_call: TRBJ2-7
cdr3_aa: CASSDRPYNEQFF; cdr3_nt: TGTGCCAGCAGCGACAGACCTTACAATGAGCAGTTCTTC; d_call: -; v_call: TRBV7-2; clone_size: -; j_call: TRBJ2-1
cdr3_aa: CASSGRDRGREQYF; cdr3_nt: TGTGCCAGCAGCGGCCGGGACAGGGGGCGCGAGCAGTACTTC; d_call: TRBD1; v_call: TRBV9; clone_size: few; j_call: TRBJ2-7
cdr3_aa: CASTTIAGGPHEQYF; cdr3_nt: TGTGCCAGCACCACAATAGCGGGAGGGCCCCACGAGCAGTACTTC; d_call: TRBD2; v_call: TRBV2; clone_size: -; j_call: TRBJ2-7
cdr3_aa: CASSPLPGREQYF; cdr3_nt: TGTGCCAGCTCACCACTCCCGGGGAGGGAGCAGTACTTC; d_call: -; v_call: TRBV18; clone_size: -; j_call: TRBJ2-7
cdr3_aa: CASSYSLYSPWNEQYF; cdr3_nt: TGTGCCAGCAGTTACTCGTTGTACAGTCCCTGGAACGAGCAGTACTTC; d_call: -; v_call: TRBV6-5; clone_size: -; j_call: TRBJ2-7